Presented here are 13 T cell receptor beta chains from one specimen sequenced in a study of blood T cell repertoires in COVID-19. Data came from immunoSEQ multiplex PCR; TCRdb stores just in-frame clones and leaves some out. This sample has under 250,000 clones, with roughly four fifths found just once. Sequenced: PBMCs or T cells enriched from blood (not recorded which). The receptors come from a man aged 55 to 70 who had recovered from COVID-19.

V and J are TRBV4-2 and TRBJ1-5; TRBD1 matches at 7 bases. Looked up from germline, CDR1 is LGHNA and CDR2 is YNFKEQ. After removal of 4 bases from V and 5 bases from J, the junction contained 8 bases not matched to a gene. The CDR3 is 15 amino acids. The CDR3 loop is CASSRDPGGYQPQHF. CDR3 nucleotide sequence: TGTGCCAGCAGCCGAGACCCAGGGGGTTATCAGCCCCAGCATTTT.

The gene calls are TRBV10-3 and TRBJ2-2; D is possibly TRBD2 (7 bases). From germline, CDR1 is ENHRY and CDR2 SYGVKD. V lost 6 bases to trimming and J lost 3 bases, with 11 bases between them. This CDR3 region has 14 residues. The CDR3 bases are TGTGCCATCAGCCGAGGGGGGGACACCGGGGAGCTGTTTTTT. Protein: CAISRGGDTGELFF.

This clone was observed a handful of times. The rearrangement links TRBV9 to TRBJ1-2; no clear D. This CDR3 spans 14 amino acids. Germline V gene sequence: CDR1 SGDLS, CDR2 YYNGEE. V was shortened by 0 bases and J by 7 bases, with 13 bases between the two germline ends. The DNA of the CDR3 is TGTGCCAGCAGCGTAGGGATCCAGCGGGCTGGCTACACCTTC. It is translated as CASSVGIQRAGYTF.

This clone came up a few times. CDR3 coding DNA: TGCGCCAGCAGCTTCCGGACAGGGAACTATGGCTACACCTTC. Its protein product is CASSFRTGNYGYTF. This chain links TRBV4-3 with TRBJ1-2; 8 bases fit TRBD1. Germline V gene data show CDR1 as LGHNA and CDR2 as YSLEER. V lost 5 bases, J lost 2 bases, and 4 bases stayed unmatched. This CDR3 is built from 14 residues.

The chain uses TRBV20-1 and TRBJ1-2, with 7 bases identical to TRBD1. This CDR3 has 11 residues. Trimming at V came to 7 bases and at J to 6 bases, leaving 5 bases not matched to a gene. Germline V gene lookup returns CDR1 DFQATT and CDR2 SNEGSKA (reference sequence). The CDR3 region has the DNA TGCAGTGTAAGGACAGGAAATGGCTACACCTTC. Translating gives CSVRTGNGYTF.

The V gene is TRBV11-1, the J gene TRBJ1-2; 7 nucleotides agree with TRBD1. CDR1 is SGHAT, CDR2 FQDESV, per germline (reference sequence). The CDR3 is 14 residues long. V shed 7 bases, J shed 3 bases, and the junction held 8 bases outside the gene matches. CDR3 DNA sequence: TGTGCCAGCACCCCCCGACAGGGTGACTATGGCTACACCTTC. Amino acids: CASTPRQGDYGYTF. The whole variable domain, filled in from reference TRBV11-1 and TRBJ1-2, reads EAEVAQSPRYKITEKSQAVAFWCDPISGHATLYWYRQILGQGPELLVQFQDESVVDDSQLPKDRFSAERLKGVDSTLKIQPAELGDSAMYLCASTPRQGDYGYTFGSGTRLTVV.

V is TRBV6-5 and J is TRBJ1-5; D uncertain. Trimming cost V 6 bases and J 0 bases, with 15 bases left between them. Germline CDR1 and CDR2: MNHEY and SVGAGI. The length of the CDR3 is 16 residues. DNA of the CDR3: TGTGCCAGCAGCTACAGAAGAGAGAATAGCAATCAGCCCCAGCATTTT. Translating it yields CASSYRRENSNQPQHF.

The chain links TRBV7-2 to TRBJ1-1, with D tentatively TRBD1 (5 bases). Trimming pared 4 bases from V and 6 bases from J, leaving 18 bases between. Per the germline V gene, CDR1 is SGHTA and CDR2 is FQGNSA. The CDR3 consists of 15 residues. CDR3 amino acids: CASSSPRQGTAEAFF. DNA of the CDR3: TGTGCCAGCAGCTCCCCCCGGCAGGGTACCGCTGAAGCTTTCTTT.

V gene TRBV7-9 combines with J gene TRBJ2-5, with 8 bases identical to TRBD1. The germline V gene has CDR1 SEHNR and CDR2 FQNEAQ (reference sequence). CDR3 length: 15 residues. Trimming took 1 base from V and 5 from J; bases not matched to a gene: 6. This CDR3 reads CASSLDRTGWETQYF. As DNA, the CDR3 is TGTGCCAGCAGCTTAGATAGGACAGGGTGGGAGACCCAGTACTTC. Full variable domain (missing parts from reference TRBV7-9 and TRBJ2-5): DTGVSQNPRHKITKRGQNVTFRCDPISEHNRLYWYRQTLGQGPEFLTYFQNEAQLEKSRLLSDRFSAERPKGSFSTLEIQRTEQGDSAMYLCASSLDRTGWETQYFGPGTRLLVL.

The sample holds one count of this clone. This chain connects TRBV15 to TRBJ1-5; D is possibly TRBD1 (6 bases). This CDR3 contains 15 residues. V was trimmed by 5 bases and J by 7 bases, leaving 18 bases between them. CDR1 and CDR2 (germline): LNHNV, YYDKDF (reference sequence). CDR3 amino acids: CATSQNRVGGQPQHF. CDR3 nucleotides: TGTGCCACCAGCCAAAACAGGGTGGGTGGGCAGCCCCAGCATTTT.

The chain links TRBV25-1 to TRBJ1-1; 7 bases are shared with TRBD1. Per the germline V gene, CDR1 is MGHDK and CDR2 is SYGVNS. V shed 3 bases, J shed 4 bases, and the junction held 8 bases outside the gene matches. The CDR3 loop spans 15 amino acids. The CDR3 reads CASSDEGARVTEAFF. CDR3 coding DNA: TGTGCCAGCAGTGACGAGGGGGCGCGAGTCACTGAAGCTTTCTTT.

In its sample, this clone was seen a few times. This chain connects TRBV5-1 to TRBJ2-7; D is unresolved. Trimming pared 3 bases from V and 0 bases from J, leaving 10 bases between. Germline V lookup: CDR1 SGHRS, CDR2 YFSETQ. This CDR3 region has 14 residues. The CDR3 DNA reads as TGCGCCAGCAGCTCTACTCCGAGCTCCTACGAGCAGTACTTC. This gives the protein CASSSTPSSYEQYF.

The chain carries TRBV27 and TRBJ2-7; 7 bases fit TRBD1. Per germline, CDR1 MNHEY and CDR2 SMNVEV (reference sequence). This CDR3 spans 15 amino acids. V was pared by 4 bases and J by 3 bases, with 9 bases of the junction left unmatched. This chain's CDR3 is CASSWDPTGNYEQYF. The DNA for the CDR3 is TGTGCCAGCAGTTGGGACCCGACAGGGAACTACGAGCAGTACTTC.